A selection of T cell receptor beta chains follows, all from one sample in a study of human T cells and chemical hapten exposure. TCRdb itself ran the RACE reads through MiXCR, one entry per CDR3 protein. Of some 42,000 distinct CDR3 sequences in the sample, around 10% were seen once. The input for sequencing was whole blood, taken in connection with sensitization to the hapten diphenylcyclopropenone (DPC). These receptors came from a woman aged 40 to 50 with alopecia areata. Some clones in this sample may be carry-over from other donors' samples. The CDR3 runs from the conserved cysteine through the conserved F or W. D genes are given only for firm matches. Size tells how often a clone was seen (once, few, many) or the class of an expanded clone, and some rows leave it out.

TGTGCCGCTGGGACTTTGGCCCCAAATTCACCCCTCCACTTT | CAAGTLAPNSPLHF | . | TRBJ1-6 | TRBV10-3 | 14 | few
TGCGCCAGCAGCTTCGGGGGGTTTAACACCGGGGAGCTGTTTTTT | CASSFGGFNTGELFF | TRBD2 | TRBJ2-2 | TRBV5-1 | 15 | many
TGCGCCAGCAGTCCCACCCCGGGACTAGCGGGGAATGAGCAGTTCTTC | CASSPTPGLAGNEQFF | TRBD2 | TRBJ2-1 | TRBV5-1 | 16 | few
TGCAGTGCTAGTTATCCTCCTGTTAGCAATGAGCAGTTCTTC | CSASYPPVSNEQFF | . | TRBJ2-1 | TRBV20-1 | 14 | many
TGTGCCAGCAGTGCCCGGGACGTTGATGAAAAACTGTTTTTT | CASSARDVDEKLFF | . | TRBJ1-4 | TRBV2 | 14 | many
TGTGCCTGGAGTGTCGGGACAGGTTATAATTCACCCCTCCACTTT | CAWSVGTGYNSPLHF | TRBD1 | TRBJ1-6 | TRBV30 | 15 | many
TGTGCCACCAGTGACTGGGGACGACGGCATTTCTCTGGGGCCAACGTCCTGACTTTC | CATSDWGRRHFSGANVLTF | . | TRBJ2-6 | TRBV24-1 | 19 | many
TGTGCCAGCAGTGAAGACGGCAGGTTGGAATCACCCCTCCACTTT | CASSEDGRLESPLHF | . | TRBJ1-6 | TRBV2 | 15 | few
TGTGCCAGCAGCGCGAGGGACAGGGACGGCTACACCTTC | CASSARDRDGYTF | TRBD1 | TRBJ1-2 | TRBV7-2 | 13 | many
TGTGCCAGCAGCTTAGGAGGGGGAAACACCATATATTTT | CASSLGGGNTIYF | . | TRBJ1-3 | TRBV7-8 | 13 | .
TGTGCCGGGGGCGGGGGCAACTATGGCTACACCTTC | CAGGGGNYGYTF | . | TRBJ1-2 | TRBV28 | 12 | many
TGCGCCAGCAGCGAGTACGGGGCCAACGTCCTGACTTTC | CASSEYGANVLTF | . | TRBJ2-6 | TRBV5-1 | 13 | many
TGCGCCAGCAGCCGGGAAGACAGGGAGAGGACAGATACGCAGTATTTT | CASSREDRERTDTQYF | TRBD1 | TRBJ2-3 | TRBV5-1 | 16 | .
TGTGCCACCCAGGGGGCGAGGACCTACAATGAGCAGTTCTTC | CATQGARTYNEQFF | TRBD1 | TRBJ2-1 | TRBV6-1 | 14 | many
TGTGCCAGCAACTCAGGGGATACTGGGGCCAACGTCCTGACTTTC | CASNSGDTGANVLTF | . | TRBJ2-6 | TRBV7-9 | 15 | many
TGCAGTGCTAGACCTGCCGGGGAGGGAGGAATGGACACCATATATTTT | CSARPAGEGGMDTIYF | . | TRBJ1-3 | TRBV20-1 | 16 | many
TGTGCCAGCAGTGATGGGGGGCGGTGGGGCACTGAAGCTTTCTTT | CASSDGGRWGTEAFF | . | TRBJ1-1 | TRBV6-5 | 15 | many
TGCGCCAGCAGCACAGGGGGACAGGACACTGAAGCTTTCTTT | CASSTGGQDTEAFF | TRBD1 | TRBJ1-1 | TRBV5-1 | 14 | few
TGCGCCAGCAGCCAGACAGCGAACACTGAAGCTTTCTTT | CASSQTANTEAFF | . | TRBJ1-1 | TRBV4-1 | 13 | few
TGTGCCAGCAGCTTAGCCGGCGATACAGATACGCAGTATTTT | CASSLAGDTDTQYF | . | TRBJ2-3 | TRBV7-9 | 14 | many
TGCGCCAGCAGCAATCCCGGACAGGGCCTTAACTATGGCTACACCTTC | CASSNPGQGLNYGYTF | TRBD1 | TRBJ1-2 | TRBV4-1 | 16 | many
TGTGGACGATTGACGGGGAACTATGGCTACACCTTC | CGRLTGNYGYTF | . | TRBJ1-2 | TRBV30 | 12 | many
TGTGCCAGCAACCCAGGGCGGGTCACCGGGGAGCTGTTTTTT | CASNPGRVTGELFF | . | TRBJ2-2 | TRBV6-2/TRBV6-3 | 14 | .
TGTGCCAGCAGCTTAGTGGATAGCACAGATACGCAGTATTTT | CASSLVDSTDTQYF | . | TRBJ2-3 | TRBV7-9 | 14 | many
TGTGCCAGCAGTTCAGAGGACAGGGGGCGCATCCCTTACTATGGCTACACCTTC | CASSSEDRGRIPYYGYTF | TRBD1 | TRBJ1-2 | TRBV7-9 | 18 | few
TGTGCCAGCAGCCATTCTAGCGGTAGCACAGATACGCAGTATTTT | CASSHSSGSTDTQYF | TRBD2 | TRBJ2-3 | TRBV12-3/TRBV12-4 | 15 | .
TGTGCCAGCAGCTTTGTGGCAGCGGGGAGGTACCAAGAGACCCAGTACTTC | CASSFVAAGRYQETQYF | TRBD2 | TRBJ2-5 | TRBV7-9 | 17 | many
TGTGCCAGCAGCCAGGGGTCGACCCACGGGCAGTACTTC | CASSQGSTHGQYF | . | TRBJ2-7 | TRBV3-1 | 13 | .
TGTGCCAGCAGCCCCCGGGAAGGGGCTAATTCACCCCTCCACTTT | CASSPREGANSPLHF | . | TRBJ1-6 | TRBV9 | 15 | many